Each of the 18 T cell receptor beta chains below was sequenced from the same sample in a study of blood T cells in healthy people across ages. It was with a sample-barcoded 5' primer and a J-beta primer mix that a second PCR of about 6 to 12 cycles was run. TCRdb analysed the 5' RACE reads with MiXCR anew, one entry per CDR3 protein. The data show roughly 1.9 million distinct CDR3 sequences, about two fifths seen once. What was sequenced was blood. Every receptor here comes from a human donor in good health.

This rearrangement joins TRBV5-1 to TRBJ2-7; D is perhaps TRBD1 (6 bases). Germline CDR1 and CDR2: SGHRS and YFSETQ. Trimming cost V 5 bases and J 2 bases, with 14 bases left between them. This CDR3 has 14 residues. CDR3 in DNA: TGCGCCAGCAGACAGGGTGCAGGGGCCTACGAGCAGTACTTC. This translates into CASRQGAGAYEQYF.

In this sample, this clonotype turned up a few times. The V gene is TRBV12-3 or TRBV12-4, the J gene TRBJ2-3; perhaps TRBD2 as D (6 bases). The V gene lost 5 bases and the J gene lost 8 bases, with 14 bases spanning the gap. This CDR3 contains 13 residues. CDR3 coding DNA: TGTGCCAGCAGTCCCATCGACGGGGGTACGCAGTATTTT. Its protein is CASSPIDGGTQYF.

The chain has TRBV5-1 and TRBJ2-5; TRBD1 matches at 7 bases. The CDR3 is made up of 14 amino acids. The germline V gene has CDR1 SGHRS and CDR2 YFSETQ. Unmatched junction bases numbered 5, after V lost 4 bases and J lost 2 bases. The CDR3 coding sequence is TGCGCCAGCAGCCCAGGACAGGAACAAGAGACCCAGTACTTC. This translates into CASSPGQEQETQYF.

This clonotype has more than one count but fewer than ten. This rearrangement joins TRBV6-1 to TRBJ2-3, with TRBD2 matching over 12 bases. The J segment lost 0 bases and the V segment lost 8 bases, leaving 9 bases of the junction unmatched. The CDR3 has 17 residues. CDR1 is MNHNS, CDR2 SASEGT, per germline. Here the CDR3 DNA reads TGTGCCAGCCGCATAATAGGGACTAGCGGGAGCACAGATACGCAGTATTTT. It specifies CASRIIGTSGSTDTQYF.

The rearrangement links TRBV11-3 to TRBJ1-5; D is possibly TRBD1 (6 bases). Trimming removed 5 bases from V and 5 bases from J, with 28 bases in between. The germline gives CDR1 SGHNT, CDR2 YENEEA. This CDR3 region has 19 residues. CDR3 in DNA: TGTGCCAGCAGCCTACGGAACCCCAATCAGGGGAGGGTCGATCAGCCCCAGCATTTT. Translating it yields CASSLRNPNQGRVDQPQHF.

This rearrangement joins TRBV15 to TRBJ2-7, with 8 bases lining up with TRBD1. Looked up from germline, CDR1 is LNHNV and CDR2 is YYDKDF (reference sequence). With V trimmed by 0 bases and J by 5 bases, 6 bases remained unmatched. The length of the CDR3 is 15 residues. This CDR3 is CATSRDRQGNDEQYF. The CDR3 region has the DNA TGTGCCACCAGCAGAGATCGACAGGGGAACGACGAGCAGTACTTC. The full variable domain, in which reference TRBV15 and TRBJ2-7 provide the parts outside the CDR3, is DAMVIQNPRYQVTQFGKPVTLSCSQTLNHNVMYWYQQKSSQAPKLLFHYYDKDFNNEADTPDNFQSRRPNTSFCFLDIRSPGLGDTAMYLCATSRDRQGNDEQYFGPGTRLTVT.

This clonotype has a single count. An end of the junction differs from the germline gene, which may be a read error. V and J are TRBV20-1 and TRBJ1-5; D may be TRBD1 (5 bases). This CDR3 contains 16 residues. Looked up from germline, CDR1 is DFQATT and CDR2 is SNEGSKA (reference sequence). The DNA for the CDR3 is TGCGGTGCCCCATCCGACAGAGATTATAGCAATCAGCCCCAGCATTTT. It translates to CGAPSDRDYSNQPQHF.

The gene calls are TRBV2 and TRBJ1-1; D perhaps matches TRBD1 (6 bases). Looked up from germline, CDR1 is SNHLY and CDR2 is FYNNEI. The ends were cut back, 9 bases at V and 5 bases at J, with 13 bases in the middle. The CDR3 loop spans 12 amino acids. CDR3: CARQGMVTEAFF. CDR3 sequence (DNA): TGTGCCAGGCAGGGGATGGTAACTGAAGCTTTCTTT. The complete variable domain, with remaining parts taken from reference TRBV2 and TRBJ1-1, reads EPEVTQTPSHQVTQMGQEVILRCVPISNHLYFYWYRQILGQKVEFLVSFYNNEISEKSEIFDDQFSVERPDGSNFTLKIRSTKLEDSAMYFCARQGMVTEAFFGQGTRLTVV.

This clonotype was seen more than once but under ten times. J is TRBJ2-6 and V is TRBV7-8; 10 bases match TRBD1. After removal of 6 bases from V and 4 bases from J, the junction contained 15 bases not matched to a gene. The CDR3 contains 19 residues. The germline CDR1 and CDR2 sequences are SGHVS and FQNEAQ. The CDR3 here is CASRRRSGTGVFGANVLTF. The CDR3 DNA reads TGTGCCAGCAGAAGAAGGTCCGGGACAGGGGTATTCGGGGCCAACGTCCTGACTTTC.

V usage is TRBV11-2 and J usage is TRBJ2-1, with 12 bases that match TRBD2. Germline CDR1 reads SGHAT; CDR2 reads FQNNGV. The V segment lost 5 bases and the J segment 8 bases; nucleotides outside the gene matches: 7. The CDR3 totals 15 residues. The CDR3 sequence: CASSALAGGSYEQFF. As DNA, the CDR3 is TGTGCCAGCAGCGCGCTAGCGGGGGGGAGCTATGAGCAGTTCTTC. The complete variable domain, with remaining parts taken from reference TRBV11-2 and TRBJ2-1, reads EAGVAQSPRYKIIEKRQSVAFWCNPISGHATLYWYQQILGQGPKLLIQFQNNGVVDDSQLPKDRFSAERLKGVDSTLKIQPAKLEDSAVYLCASSALAGGSYEQFFGPGTRLTVL.

The V call is TRBV12-3 or TRBV12-4, the J call TRBJ2-3; 10 nucleotides line up with TRBD2. The CDR3 runs to 16 residues. V dropped 5 bases and J dropped 2; count of bases not matched to a gene: 7. CDR3 sequence reads: CASSRGTSVTTDTQYF. The CDR3 region has the DNA TGTGCCAGCAGTCGAGGGACTAGCGTGACCACAGATACGCAGTATTTT.

This clonotype was recorded once. V is TRBV3-1 and J is TRBJ2-3; 9 bases match TRBD2. CDR3 size: 16 residues. CDR1 is LGHDT and CDR2 is YNNKEL in the germline V gene (reference sequence). V was clipped by 2 bases and J by 5 bases; unmatched bases: 8. The CDR3 DNA reads as TGTGCCAGCAGCCAAAATCCAGCGGGGGGACTAGATACGCAGTATTTT. Its translation is CASSQNPAGGLDTQYF.

This clonotype appeared a few times. The rearrangement joins TRBV19 to TRBJ2-3; 11 bases line up with TRBD1. Germline lookup yields CDR1 LNHDA and CDR2 SQIVND (reference sequence). J was trimmed by 1 base and V by 7 bases; bases with no gene match: 4. The CDR3 extends over 15 amino acids. This chain's CDR3 is CASTVDRGRTDTQYF. CDR3 nucleotides: TGTGCCAGTACCGTGGACAGGGGGCGCACAGATACGCAGTATTTT. The whole variable domain, remainder taken from reference TRBV19 and TRBJ2-3, is DGGITQSPKYLFRKEGQNVTLSCEQNLNHDAMYWYRQDPGQGLRLIYYSQIVNDFQKGDIAEGYSVSREKKESFPLTVTSAQKNPTAFYLCASTVDRGRTDTQYFGPGTRLTVL.

In regard to this clonotype: Its ends do not fully match the called genes, so a read error is possible. The rearrangement joins TRBV4-1 to TRBJ2-1, with D perhaps TRBD2 (5 bases). The CDR3 loop spans 16 amino acids. The germline V gene has CDR1 MGHRA and CDR2 YSYEKL. CDR3 in amino acids: CACSHASTSSYNEQFF. The CDR3 DNA reads TGCGCCTGCAGCCACGCTAGCACCAGCTCCTACAATGAGCAGTTCTTC.

The chain carries TRBV4-3 and TRBJ1-4, with D possibly matching TRBD1 (6 bases). Looked up from germline, CDR1 is LGHNA and CDR2 is YSLEER. The CDR3 spans 17 residues. The V end was cut by 2 bases, the J end by 10 bases, with 23 bases between. The CDR3 sequence: CASSQTLDRSVGGKLFF. The CDR3, as DNA: TGCGCCAGCAGCCAAACCTTGGACAGATCAGTAGGGGGAAAACTGTTTTTT.

Ten or more counts support this clonotype. This chain uses TRBV29-1 with TRBJ1-2, with 11 bases aligning to TRBD1. Unmatched junction bases numbered 3, after V lost 7 bases and J lost 8 bases. Per germline, CDR1 SQVTM and CDR2 ANQGSEA. The CDR3 contains 11 residues. CDR3 region: CSARDRGGYTF. CDR3 nucleotides: TGCAGCGCCCGGGACAGGGGGGGCTACACCTTC.

The chain couples TRBV5-6 to TRBJ1-2; D is unresolved. This CDR3 spans 13 amino acids. Per germline, CDR1 SGHDT and CDR2 YYEEEE. V was trimmed by 6 bases and J by 7 bases, leaving 16 bases between them. The DNA for the CDR3 is TGTGCCAGCATGTTAGGGCAGCTTCCTGGCTACACCTTC. It translates to CASMLGQLPGYTF.

This clonotype was observed a handful of times. The chain joins TRBV20-1 to TRBJ2-5; 11 bases are shared with TRBD2. The CDR3 extends over 15 amino acids. Germline trimming cut 3 bases from V and 5 bases from J; bases unmatched to any gene: 8. CDR1 and CDR2 (germline): DFQATT, SNEGSKA (reference sequence). CDR3 sequence reads: CSAREPSGGFETQYF. In DNA form, the CDR3 reads TGCAGTGCTAGGGAGCCTAGCGGGGGGTTCGAGACCCAGTACTTC.